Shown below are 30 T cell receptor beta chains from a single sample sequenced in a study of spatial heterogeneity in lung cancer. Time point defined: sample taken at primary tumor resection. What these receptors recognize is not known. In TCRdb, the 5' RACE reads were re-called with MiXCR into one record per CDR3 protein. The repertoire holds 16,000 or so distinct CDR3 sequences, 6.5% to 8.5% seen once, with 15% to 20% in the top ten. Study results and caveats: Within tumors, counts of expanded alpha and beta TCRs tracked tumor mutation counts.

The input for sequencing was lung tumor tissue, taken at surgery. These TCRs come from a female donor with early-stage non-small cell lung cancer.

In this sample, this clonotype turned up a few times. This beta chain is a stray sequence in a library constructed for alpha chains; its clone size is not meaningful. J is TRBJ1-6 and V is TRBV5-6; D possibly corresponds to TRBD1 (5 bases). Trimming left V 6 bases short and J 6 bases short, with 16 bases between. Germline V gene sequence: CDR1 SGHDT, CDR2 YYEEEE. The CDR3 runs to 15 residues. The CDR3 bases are TGTGCCAGCACCCTTTCCCCACAGGTTAATTCACCCCTCCACTTT. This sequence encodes CASTLSPQVNSPLHF.

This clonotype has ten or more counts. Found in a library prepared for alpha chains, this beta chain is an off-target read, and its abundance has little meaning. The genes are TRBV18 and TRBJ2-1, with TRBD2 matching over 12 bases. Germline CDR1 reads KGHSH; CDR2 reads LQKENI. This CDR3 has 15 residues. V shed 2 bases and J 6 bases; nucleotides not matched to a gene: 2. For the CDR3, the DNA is TGTGCCAGCTCACCAGGACTAGCGGGGCTCAATGAGCAGTTCTTC. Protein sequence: CASSPGLAGLNEQFF.

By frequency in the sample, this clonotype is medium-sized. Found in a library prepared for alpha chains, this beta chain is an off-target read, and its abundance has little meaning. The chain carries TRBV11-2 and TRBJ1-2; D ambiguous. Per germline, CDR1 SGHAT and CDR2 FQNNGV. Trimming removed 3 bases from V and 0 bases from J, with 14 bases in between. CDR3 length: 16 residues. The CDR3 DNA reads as TGTGCCAGCAGCTTTGGGAGTTCATCGACTAACTATGGCTACACCTTC. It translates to CASSFGSSSTNYGYTF.

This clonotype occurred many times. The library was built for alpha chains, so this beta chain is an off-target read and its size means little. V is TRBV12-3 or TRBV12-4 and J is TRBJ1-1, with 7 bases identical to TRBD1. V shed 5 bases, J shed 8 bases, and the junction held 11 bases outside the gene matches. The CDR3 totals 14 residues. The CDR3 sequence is CASSRTGGTTEAFF. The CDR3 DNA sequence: TGTGCCAGCAGTCGGACAGGAGGGACTACCGAAGCTTTCTTT.

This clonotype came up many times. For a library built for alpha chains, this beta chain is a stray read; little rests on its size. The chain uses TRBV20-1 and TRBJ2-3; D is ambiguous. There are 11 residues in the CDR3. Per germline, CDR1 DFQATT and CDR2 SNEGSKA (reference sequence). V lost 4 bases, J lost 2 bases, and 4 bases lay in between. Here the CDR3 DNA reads TGCAGTGCTATAGTCACAGATACGCAGTATTTT. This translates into CSAIVTDTQYF.

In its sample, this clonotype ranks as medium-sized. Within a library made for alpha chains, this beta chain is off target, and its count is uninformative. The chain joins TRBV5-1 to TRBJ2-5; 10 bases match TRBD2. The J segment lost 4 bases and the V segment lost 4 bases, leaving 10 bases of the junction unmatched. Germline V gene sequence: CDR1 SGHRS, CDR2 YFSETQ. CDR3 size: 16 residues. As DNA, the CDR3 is TGCGCCAGCAGCGGAGCGGGGGGGCGAAATTCAGAGACCCAGTACTTC. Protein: CASSGAGGRNSETQYF.

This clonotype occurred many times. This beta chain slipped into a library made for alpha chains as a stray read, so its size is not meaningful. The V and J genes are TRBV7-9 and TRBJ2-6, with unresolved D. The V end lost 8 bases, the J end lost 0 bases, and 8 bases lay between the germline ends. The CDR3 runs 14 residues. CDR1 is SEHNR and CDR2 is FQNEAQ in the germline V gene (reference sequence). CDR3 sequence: CASSHPSGANVLTF. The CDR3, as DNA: TGTGCCAGCTCCCACCCCTCTGGGGCCAACGTCCTGACTTTC.

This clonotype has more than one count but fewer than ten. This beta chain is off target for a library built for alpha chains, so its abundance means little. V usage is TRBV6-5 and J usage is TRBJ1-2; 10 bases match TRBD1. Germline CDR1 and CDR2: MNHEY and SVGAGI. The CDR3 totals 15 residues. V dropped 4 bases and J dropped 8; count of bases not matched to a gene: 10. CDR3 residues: CASSWNDRGRGGYTF. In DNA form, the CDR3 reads TGTGCCAGCAGTTGGAACGACAGGGGGCGCGGCGGCTACACCTTC.

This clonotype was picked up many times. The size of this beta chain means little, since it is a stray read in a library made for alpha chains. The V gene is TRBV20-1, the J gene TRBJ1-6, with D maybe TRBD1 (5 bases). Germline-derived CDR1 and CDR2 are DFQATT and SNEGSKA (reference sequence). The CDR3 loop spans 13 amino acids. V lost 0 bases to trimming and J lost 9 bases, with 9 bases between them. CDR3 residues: CSARDARGSPLHF. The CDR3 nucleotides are TGCAGTGCTAGAGATGCTAGGGGTTCACCCCTCCACTTT.

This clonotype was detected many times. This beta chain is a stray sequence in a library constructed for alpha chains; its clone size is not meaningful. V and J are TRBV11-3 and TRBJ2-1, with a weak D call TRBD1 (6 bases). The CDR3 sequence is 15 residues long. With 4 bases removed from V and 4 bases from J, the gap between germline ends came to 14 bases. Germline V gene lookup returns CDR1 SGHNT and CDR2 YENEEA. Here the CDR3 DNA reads TGTGCCAGCAGCTCGCAGGGGCAAGGATACAATGAGCAGTTCTTC. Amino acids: CASSSQGQGYNEQFF.

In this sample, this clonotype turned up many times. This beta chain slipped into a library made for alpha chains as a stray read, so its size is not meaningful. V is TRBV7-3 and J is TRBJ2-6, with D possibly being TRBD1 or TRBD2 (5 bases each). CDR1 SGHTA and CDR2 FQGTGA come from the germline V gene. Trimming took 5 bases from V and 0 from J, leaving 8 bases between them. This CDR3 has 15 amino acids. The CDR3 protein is CASSRDHSGANVLTF. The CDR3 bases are TGTGCCAGCAGCCGGGACCACTCTGGGGCCAACGTCCTGACTTTC.

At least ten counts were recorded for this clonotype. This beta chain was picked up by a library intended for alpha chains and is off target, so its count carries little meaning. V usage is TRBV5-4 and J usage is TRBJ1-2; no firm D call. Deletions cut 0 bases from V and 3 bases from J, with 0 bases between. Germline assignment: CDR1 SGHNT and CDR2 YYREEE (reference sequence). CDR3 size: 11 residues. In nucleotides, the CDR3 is TGTGCCAGCAGCTTGGACTATGGCTACACCTTC. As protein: CASSLDYGYTF.

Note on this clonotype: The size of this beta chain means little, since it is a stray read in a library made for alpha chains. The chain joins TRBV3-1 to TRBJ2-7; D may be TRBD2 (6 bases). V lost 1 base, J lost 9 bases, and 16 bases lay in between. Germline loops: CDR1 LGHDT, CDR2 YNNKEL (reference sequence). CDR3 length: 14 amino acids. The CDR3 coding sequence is TGTGCCAGCAGCCAAGGTTTAGCGGATCCGGTGCAGTACTTC. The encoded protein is CASSQGLADPVQYF.

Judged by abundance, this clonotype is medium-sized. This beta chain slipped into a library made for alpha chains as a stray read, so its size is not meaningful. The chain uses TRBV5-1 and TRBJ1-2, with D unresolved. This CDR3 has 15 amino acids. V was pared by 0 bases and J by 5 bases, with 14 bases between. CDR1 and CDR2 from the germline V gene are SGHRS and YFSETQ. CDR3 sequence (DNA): TGCGCCAGCAGCTTGGAGGGCGGAGGAGGATATGGCTACACCTTC. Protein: CASSLEGGGGYGYTF.

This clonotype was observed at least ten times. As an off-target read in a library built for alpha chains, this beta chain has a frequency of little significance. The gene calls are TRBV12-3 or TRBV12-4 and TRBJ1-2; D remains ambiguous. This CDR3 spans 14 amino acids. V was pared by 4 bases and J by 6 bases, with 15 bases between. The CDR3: CASSSRLETNGYTF. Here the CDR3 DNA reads TGTGCCAGCAGTTCCCGGTTGGAAACTAATGGCTACACCTTC.

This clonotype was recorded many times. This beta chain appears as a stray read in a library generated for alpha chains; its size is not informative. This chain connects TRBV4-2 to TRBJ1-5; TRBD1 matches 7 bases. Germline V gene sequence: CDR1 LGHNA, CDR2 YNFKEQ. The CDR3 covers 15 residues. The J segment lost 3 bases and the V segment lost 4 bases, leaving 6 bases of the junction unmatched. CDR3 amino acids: CASSLDRDDNQPQHF. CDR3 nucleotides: TGTGCCAGCAGCCTCGACAGGGATGACAATCAGCCCCAGCATTTT.

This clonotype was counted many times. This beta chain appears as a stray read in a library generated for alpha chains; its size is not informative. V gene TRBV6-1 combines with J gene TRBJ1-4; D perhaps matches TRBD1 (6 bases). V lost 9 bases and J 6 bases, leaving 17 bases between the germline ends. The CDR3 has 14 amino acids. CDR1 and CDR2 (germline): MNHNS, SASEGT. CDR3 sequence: CASQPGGSDEKLFF. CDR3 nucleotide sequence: TGTGCCAGTCAGCCGGGGGGCTCTGATGAAAAACTGTTTTTT.

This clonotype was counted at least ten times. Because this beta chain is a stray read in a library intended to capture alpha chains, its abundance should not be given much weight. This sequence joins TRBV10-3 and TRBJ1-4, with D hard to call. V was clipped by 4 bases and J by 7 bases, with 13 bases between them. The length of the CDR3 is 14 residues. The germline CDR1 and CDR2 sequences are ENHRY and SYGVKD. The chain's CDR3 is CAISVRAEPEKLFF. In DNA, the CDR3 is TGTGCCATCAGTGTGCGGGCCGAACCTGAAAAACTGTTTTTT.

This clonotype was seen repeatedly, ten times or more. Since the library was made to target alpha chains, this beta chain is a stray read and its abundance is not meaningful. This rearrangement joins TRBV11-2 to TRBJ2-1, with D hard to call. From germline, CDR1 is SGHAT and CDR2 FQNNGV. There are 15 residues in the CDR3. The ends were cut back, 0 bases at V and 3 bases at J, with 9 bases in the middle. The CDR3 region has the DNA TGTGCCAGCAGCTTAGATCCAGGCTACTACAATGAGCAGTTCTTC. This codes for CASSLDPGYYNEQFF.

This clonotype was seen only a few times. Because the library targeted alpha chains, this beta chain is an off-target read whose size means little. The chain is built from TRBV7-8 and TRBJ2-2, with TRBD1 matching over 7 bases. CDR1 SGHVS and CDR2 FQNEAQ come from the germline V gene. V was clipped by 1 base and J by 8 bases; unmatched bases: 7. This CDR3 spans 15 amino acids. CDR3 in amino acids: CASSLGGTAAGELFF. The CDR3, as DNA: TGTGCCAGCAGCTTAGGGGGGACAGCAGCTGGGGAGCTGTTTTTT.

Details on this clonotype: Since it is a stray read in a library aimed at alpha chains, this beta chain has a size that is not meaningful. The CDR3 DNA is TGTGCCAGCGCACCGGGACTGTTCTACGAGCAGTACTTC. Its translation is CASAPGLFYEQYF. V gene TRBV7-6 combines with J gene TRBJ2-7; maybe TRBD2 (6 bases). Germline CDR1 is SGHVS and CDR2 is FNYEAQ. The CDR3 runs to 13 residues. The V gene lost 8 bases and the J gene lost 3 bases, with 14 bases spanning the gap.

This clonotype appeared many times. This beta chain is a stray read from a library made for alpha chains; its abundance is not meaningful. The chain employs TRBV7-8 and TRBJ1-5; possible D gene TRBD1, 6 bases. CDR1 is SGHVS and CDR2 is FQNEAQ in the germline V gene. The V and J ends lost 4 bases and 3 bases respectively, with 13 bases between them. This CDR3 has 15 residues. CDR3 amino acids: CASSSSGGFNQPQHF. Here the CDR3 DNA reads TGTGCCAGCAGCTCCTCTGGGGGCTTCAATCAGCCCCAGCATTTT.

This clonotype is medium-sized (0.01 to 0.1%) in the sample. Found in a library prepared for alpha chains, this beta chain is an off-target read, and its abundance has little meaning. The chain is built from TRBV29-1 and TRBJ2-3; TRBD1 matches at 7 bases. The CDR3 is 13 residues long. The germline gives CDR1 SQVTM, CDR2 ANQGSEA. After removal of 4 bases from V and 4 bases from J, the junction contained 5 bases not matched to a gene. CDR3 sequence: CSVASTGPDTQYF. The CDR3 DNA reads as TGCAGCGTTGCCTCGACAGGGCCAGATACGCAGTATTTT.

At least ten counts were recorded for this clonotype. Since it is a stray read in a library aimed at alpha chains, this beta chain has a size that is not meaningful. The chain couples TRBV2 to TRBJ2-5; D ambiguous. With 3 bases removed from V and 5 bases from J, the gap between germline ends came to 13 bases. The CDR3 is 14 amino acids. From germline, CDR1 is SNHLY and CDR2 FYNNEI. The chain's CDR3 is CASSDVGLKETQYF. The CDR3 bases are TGTGCCAGCAGTGATGTAGGGTTGAAGGAGACCCAGTACTTC.

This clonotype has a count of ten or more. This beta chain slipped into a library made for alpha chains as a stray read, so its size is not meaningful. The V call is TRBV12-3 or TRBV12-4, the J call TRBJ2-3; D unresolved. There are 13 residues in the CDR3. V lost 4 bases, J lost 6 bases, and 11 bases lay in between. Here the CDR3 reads CASSSNSGDTQYF. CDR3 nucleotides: TGTGCCAGCAGTTCCAACTCTGGTGATACGCAGTATTTT.

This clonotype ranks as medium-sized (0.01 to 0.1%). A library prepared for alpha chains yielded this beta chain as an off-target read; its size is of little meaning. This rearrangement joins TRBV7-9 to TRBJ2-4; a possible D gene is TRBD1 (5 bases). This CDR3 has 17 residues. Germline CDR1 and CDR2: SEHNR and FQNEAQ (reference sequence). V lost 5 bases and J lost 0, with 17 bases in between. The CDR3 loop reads CASSPKTVLIAKNIQYF. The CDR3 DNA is TGTGCCAGCAGCCCCAAGACAGTCCTTATAGCCAAAAACATTCAGTACTTC.

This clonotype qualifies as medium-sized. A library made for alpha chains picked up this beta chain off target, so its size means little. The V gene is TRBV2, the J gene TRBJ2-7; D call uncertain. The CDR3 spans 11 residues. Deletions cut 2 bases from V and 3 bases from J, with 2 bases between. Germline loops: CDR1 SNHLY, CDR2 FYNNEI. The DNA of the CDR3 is TGTGCCAGCAGTGAATACTACGAGCAGTACTTC. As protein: CASSEYYEQYF.

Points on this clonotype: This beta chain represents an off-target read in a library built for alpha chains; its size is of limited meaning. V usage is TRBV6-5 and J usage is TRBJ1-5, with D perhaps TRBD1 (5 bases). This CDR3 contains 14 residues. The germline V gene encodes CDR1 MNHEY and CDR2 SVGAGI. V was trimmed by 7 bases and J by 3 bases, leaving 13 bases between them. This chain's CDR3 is CASKGGGVNQPQHF. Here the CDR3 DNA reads TGTGCCAGCAAAGGCGGGGGGGTCAATCAGCCCCAGCATTTT.

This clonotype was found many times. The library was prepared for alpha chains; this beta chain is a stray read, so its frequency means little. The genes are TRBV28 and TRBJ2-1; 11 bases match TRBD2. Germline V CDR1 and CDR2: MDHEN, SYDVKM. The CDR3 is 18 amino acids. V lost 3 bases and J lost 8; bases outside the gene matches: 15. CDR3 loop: CASSLRLSSGGRTHEQFF. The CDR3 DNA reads TGTGCCAGCAGTTTGCGGTTGTCTAGCGGGGGGCGAACCCATGAGCAGTTCTTC.

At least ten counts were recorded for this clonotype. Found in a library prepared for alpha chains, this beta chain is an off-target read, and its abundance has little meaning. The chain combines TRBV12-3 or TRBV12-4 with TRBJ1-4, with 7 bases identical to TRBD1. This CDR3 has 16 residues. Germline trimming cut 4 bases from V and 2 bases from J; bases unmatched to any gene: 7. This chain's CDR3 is CASSSGQARTNEKLFF. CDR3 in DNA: TGTGCCAGCAGTTCCGGACAGGCGAGGACTAATGAAAAACTGTTTTTT.